The source of this T cell receptor (beta chain) is a study of blood T cell repertoires in COVID-19 (TCRdb year 2020). For context, the study as a whole: Samples covering the acute and convalescent phases of COVID-19 were provided by collaborators in the United States, Italy and Spain. The material from the prospective study consisted of cDNA or gDNA derived from T cells, B-cell-depleted T cells, or PBMCs. Subjects who had been exposed to COVID-19, were actively infected with it, or had recovered from it provided the deeply sampled blood TCRbeta repertoires that made up the dataset. A freely available public database, intended as a resource for researchers studying the immune response to SARS-CoV-2, is where the repertoires were released. The samples were drawn from the first 160 participants of the ongoing ImmuneRACE study and from roughly 1,300 subjects provided by 6 global collaborators. The sample metadata nearly always contained a de-identified subject ID, COVID-19 status, age in years and sex. HLA class I and class II types, where available, came from metadata supplied by the sample provider rather than from assay-based typing.

Enrolling through a virtual design, the prospective study's participants ranged in age from roughly 18 to 89 years and lived across 24 United States geographic areas. In the prospective study, cohorts were assigned on the basis of participant-reported clinical history obtained from a screening survey and a study questionnaire. For ImmuneRACE Cohort 3, a participant was defined as recovered based on two consecutive negative NP/OP PCR tests, clearance by a healthcare professional, or resolution of symptoms. Each participant in the prospective study had whole blood, serum and a nasopharyngeal or oropharyngeal swab collected by mobile phlebotomists. Prospective study participants could optionally give additional blood draws and questionnaires over an approximately two-month period. Before DNA extraction, blood samples from the prospective study were shipped at room temperature or frozen. Beyond this particular receptor, the publication reports: The quantity of clinical and demographic metadata differed by source and by participant and was supplied without curation.

In regard to this clone: Its antigen specificity is not known. Base-call qualities are not available, and no considerably larger clone is one nucleotide away.

The germline V gene yields SQVTM for CDR1 and ANQGSEA for CDR2. Spanning cysteine to phenylalanine, the CDR3 consists of 13 amino acids. The kept DNA is CDR3 alone, 39 bases in frame from the first base. Trimming takes 0 bases from V and 2 bases from J, and the germline ends sit 8 bases apart. TCRbeta CDR3 regions were amplified from genomic DNA using the immunoSEQ Assay, a bias-controlled multiplex PCR. The original methods were these. The number of nucleated cells in each sample was estimated from the amplification of reference gene primers within the assay. Sequence reads were collapsed and filtered to measure the absolute abundance of every unique TCRbeta CDR3 rearrangement. For each sample, productive Simpson clonality was calculated by taking the square root of Simpson's diversity index across productive rearrangements. What TCRdb holds here is the immuneACCESS table cut down to in-frame rearrangements. Part of the clones is not present; checked against another copy, under half of the missing clones reflect an unresolved V gene, and the others are unexplained. The V and J calls and the clone size are those of that table, but D and trimming were determined from the DNA. The table for this sample lists roughly 150,000 clones; 80% of them were counted only once. The ten top clones hold 3% to 4% of the sample.

Sequencing was done on a sample of PBMCs or T cells enriched from blood (not recorded which). This receptor chain uses TRBV29-1 and TRBJ2-7, with no D gene named confidently. The TCR sequence derives from a woman aged 55 to 70 who had recovered from COVID-19. The CDR3 reads CSVEDSATYEQYF. The sequence in DNA is TGCAGCGTTGAAGACAGTGCCACCTACGAGCAGTACTTC.